What follows are 8 T cell receptor beta chains derived from one specimen sequenced in a study of T cell changes during pregnancy in multiple sclerosis. The assay was immunoSEQ multiplex PCR, and TCRdb's table has in-frame clones only and misses some. The sample carries approximately 30,000 clones, about 91% recorded once. The specimen comprised CD8+ T cells from peripheral blood mononuclear cells, sampled before pregnancy. Every receptor here comes from a female donor with multiple sclerosis, enrolled in a pregnancy study.

The rearrangement links TRBV4-3 to TRBJ2-6; a weak D match, TRBD1 (5 bases). The V end was cut by 0 bases, the J end by 4 bases, with 10 bases between. CDR3 length equals 16 residues. Looked up from germline, CDR1 is LGHNA and CDR2 is YSLEER. In DNA, the CDR3 is TGCGCCAGCAGCCAAGATAGGGGTTCAGGGGCCAACGTCCTGACTTTC. Translated, it gives CASSQDRGSGANVLTF.

J is TRBJ1-4 and V is TRBV7-9; 11 nucleotides line up with TRBD1. The junction had 11 bases not matched to a gene; V was cut back by 5 bases and J by 6 bases. CDR1 and CDR2 from the germline V gene are SEHNR and FQNEAQ (reference sequence). The CDR3 loop spans 17 amino acids. CDR3: CASSTRTGGPGDEKLFF. In nucleotides, the CDR3 is TGTGCCAGCAGCACCCGGACAGGGGGCCCGGGAGATGAAAAACTGTTTTTT.

V usage is TRBV18 and J usage is TRBJ2-1; the D gene is possibly TRBD2 (6 bases). The CDR3 extends over 15 amino acids. V was cut by 1 base and J by 6 bases, with 13 bases left in between. Germline values: CDR1 KGHSH, CDR2 LQKENI. CDR3 region: CASSPRDPGGNEQFF. The CDR3 coding sequence is TGTGCCAGCTCACCACGAGACCCCGGGGGCAATGAGCAGTTCTTC.

This sequence joins TRBV28 and TRBJ2-3; D ambiguous. Germline values: CDR1 MDHEN, CDR2 SYDVKM. V shed 4 bases and J shed 2 bases, with 16 bases lying between them. CDR3 size: 16 residues. For the CDR3, the DNA is TGTGCCAGCAGTTCGCCACTCAGGTTTTCCACAGATACGCAGTATTTT. Translated, it gives CASSSPLRFSTDTQYF.

The chain uses TRBV27 and TRBJ1-2, with D tentatively TRBD1 (5 bases). The V gene lost 2 bases and the J gene lost 5 bases, with 15 bases spanning the gap. CDR1 and CDR2 (germline): MNHEY, SMNVEV (reference sequence). The CDR3 is made up of 15 amino acids. The CDR3 DNA reads TGTGCCAGCAGTTTAGGTTCTCAGGGAATATATGGCTACACCTTC. Its protein is CASSLGSQGIYGYTF.

This chain links TRBV27 with TRBJ1-2; D not resolved. Trimming stripped 10 bases from V and 4 bases from J, with 10 bases between. The CDR3 consists of 11 residues. Per germline, CDR1 MNHEY and CDR2 SMNVEV (reference sequence). The CDR3 protein is CAIEQLYGYTF. CDR3 nucleotides: TGTGCCATCGAACAGCTCTATGGCTACACCTTC.

The rearrangement uses TRBV19 and TRBJ1-1; D remains unclear. V lost 4 bases and J 2 bases, leaving 8 bases between the germline ends. Germline loops: CDR1 LNHDA, CDR2 SQIVND (reference sequence). This CDR3 has 13 residues. The CDR3 DNA sequence: TGTGCCAGTAGTAGCAACAGCAACACTGAAGCTTTCTTT. As protein: CASSSNSNTEAFF.

This chain connects TRBV5-5 to TRBJ1-2, with 7 bases fitting TRBD1. Germline V gene lookup returns CDR1 SGHKS and CDR2 YYEKEE (reference sequence). V shed 1 base and J 4 bases; nucleotides not matched to a gene: 4. This CDR3 comprises 14 residues. CDR3 sequence (DNA): TGTGCCAGCAGCTTGACAGGGGCGAGCTATGGCTACACCTTC. Amino acid sequence: CASSLTGASYGYTF.